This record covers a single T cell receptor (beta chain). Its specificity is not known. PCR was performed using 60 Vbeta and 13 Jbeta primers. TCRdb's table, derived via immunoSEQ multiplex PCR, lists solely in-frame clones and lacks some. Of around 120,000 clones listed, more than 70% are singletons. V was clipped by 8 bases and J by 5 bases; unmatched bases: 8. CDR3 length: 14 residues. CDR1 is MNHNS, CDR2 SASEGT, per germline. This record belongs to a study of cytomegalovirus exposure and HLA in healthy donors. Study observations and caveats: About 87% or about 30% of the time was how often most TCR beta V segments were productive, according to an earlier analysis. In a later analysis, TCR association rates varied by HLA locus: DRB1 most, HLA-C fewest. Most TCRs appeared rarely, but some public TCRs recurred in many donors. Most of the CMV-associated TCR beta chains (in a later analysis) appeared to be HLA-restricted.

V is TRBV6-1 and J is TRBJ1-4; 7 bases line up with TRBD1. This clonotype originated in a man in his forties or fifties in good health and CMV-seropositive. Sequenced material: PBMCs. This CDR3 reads CASVRTQGNEKLFF. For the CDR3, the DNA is TGTGCCAGCGTAAGGACACAGGGGAATGAAAAACTGTTTTTT.